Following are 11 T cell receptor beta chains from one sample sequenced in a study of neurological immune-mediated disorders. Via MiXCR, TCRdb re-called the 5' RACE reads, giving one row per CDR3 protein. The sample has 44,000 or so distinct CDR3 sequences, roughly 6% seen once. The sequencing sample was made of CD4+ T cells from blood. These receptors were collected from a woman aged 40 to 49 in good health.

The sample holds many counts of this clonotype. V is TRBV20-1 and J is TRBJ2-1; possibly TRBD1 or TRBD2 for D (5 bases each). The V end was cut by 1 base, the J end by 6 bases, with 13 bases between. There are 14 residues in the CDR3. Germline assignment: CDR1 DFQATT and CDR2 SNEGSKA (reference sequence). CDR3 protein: CSARVTNGANEQFF. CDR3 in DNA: TGCAGTGCTAGAGTGACAAACGGGGCCAATGAGCAGTTCTTC.

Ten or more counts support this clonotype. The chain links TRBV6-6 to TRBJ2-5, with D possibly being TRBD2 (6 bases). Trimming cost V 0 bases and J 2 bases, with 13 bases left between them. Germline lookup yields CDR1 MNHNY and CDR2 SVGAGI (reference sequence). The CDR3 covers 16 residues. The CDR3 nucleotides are TGTGCCAGCAGTTACTCTCCCGGGAGAGATCAAGAGACCCAGTACTTC. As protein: CASSYSPGRDQETQYF.

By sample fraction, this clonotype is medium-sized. CDR3 region: CAISVSSGGTDTQYF. The CDR3 DNA sequence: TGTGCCATCAGTGTTTCTAGCGGAGGCACAGATACGCAGTATTTT. The chain is built from TRBV10-3 and TRBJ2-3; 7 nucleotides match TRBD2. Trimming at V came to 4 bases and at J to 1 base, leaving 5 bases not matched to a gene. Per germline, CDR1 ENHRY and CDR2 SYGVKD. CDR3 length: 15 residues.

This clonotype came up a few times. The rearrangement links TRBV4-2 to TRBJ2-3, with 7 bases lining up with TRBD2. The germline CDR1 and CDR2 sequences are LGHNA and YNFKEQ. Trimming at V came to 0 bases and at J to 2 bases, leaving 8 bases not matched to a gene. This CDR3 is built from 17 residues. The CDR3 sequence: CASSQEVGAGITDTQYF. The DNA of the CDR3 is TGTGCCAGCAGCCAAGAGGTTGGAGCGGGGATCACAGATACGCAGTATTTT.

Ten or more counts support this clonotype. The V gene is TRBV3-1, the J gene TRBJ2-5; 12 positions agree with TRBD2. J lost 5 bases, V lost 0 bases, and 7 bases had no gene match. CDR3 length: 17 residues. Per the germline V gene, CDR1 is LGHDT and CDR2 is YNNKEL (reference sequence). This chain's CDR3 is CASSQDQLAGGRETQYF. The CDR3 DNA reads TGTGCCAGCAGCCAAGATCAACTAGCGGGAGGACGCGAGACCCAGTACTTC.

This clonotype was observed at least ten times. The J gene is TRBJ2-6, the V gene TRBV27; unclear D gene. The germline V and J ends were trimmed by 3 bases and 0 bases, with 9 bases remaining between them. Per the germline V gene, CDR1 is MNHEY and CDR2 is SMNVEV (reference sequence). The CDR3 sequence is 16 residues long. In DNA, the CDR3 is TGTGCCAGCAGTTTGAATAGACCCTCTGGGGCCAACGTCCTGACTTTC. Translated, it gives CASSLNRPSGANVLTF.

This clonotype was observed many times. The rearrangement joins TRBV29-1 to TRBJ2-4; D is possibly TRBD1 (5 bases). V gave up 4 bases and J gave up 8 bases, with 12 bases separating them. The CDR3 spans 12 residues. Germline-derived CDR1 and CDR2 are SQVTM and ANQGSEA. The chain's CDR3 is CSVGKQDHIQYF. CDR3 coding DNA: TGCAGCGTTGGAAAACAGGACCACATTCAGTACTTC.

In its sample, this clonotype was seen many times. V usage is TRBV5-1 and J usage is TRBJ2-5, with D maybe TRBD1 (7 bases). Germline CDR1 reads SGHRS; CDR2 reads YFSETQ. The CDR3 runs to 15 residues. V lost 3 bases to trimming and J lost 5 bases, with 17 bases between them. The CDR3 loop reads CASSSSTGSGETQYF. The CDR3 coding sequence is TGCGCCAGCAGCTCCTCGACAGGGAGCGGGGAGACCCAGTACTTC. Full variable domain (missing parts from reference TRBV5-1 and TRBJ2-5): KAGVTQTPRYLIKTRGQQVTLSCSPISGHRSVSWYQQTPGQGLQFLFEYFSETQRNKGNFPGRFSGRQFSNSRSEMNVSTLELGDSALYLCASSSSTGSGETQYFGPGTRLLVL.

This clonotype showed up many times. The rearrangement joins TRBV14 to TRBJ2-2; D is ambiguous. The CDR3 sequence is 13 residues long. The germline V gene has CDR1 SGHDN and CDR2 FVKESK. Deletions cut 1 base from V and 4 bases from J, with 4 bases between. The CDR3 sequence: CASSQGFTGELFF. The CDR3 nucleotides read TGTGCCAGCAGCCAAGGGTTCACCGGGGAGCTGTTTTTT.

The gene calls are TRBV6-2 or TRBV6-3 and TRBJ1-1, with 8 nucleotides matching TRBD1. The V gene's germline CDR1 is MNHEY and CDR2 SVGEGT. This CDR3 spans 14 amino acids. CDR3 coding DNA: TGTGCTATCAGTCAGGGGGCAGGTACGACTGAAGCTTTCTTT. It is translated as CAISQGAGTTEAFF.

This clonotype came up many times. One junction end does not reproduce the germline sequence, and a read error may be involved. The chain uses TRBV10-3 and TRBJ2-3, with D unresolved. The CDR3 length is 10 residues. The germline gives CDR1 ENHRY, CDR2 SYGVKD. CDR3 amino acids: CAISSINLNW. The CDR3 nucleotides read TGTGCCATCTCATCGATCAACTTGAATTGG.